A selection of T cell receptor beta chains follows, all from one sample in a study of T cell responses to AZD1222 COVID-19 vaccine. The method was immunoSEQ multiplex PCR; TCRdb's version includes in-frame clones alone and lacks a portion of them. This sample has 180,000 or so clones, with approximately 93% found just once. Sequenced material: peripheral blood, taken 28 days after the second AZD1222 dose. These TCRs come from an adult who received the AZD1222 COVID-19 vaccine. Each CDR3 is given with its conserved first and last residue. Each record gives: clone size, J gene, V gene, D gene, CDR3 DNA, CDR3 protein. The D gene is left open where the match is weak. A clone size is listed for some rows: how often the clone was seen (once, few, many), or a class if it is expanded.

>-|TRBJ2-1|TRBV14|TRBD2
TGTGCCAGCAGCCAACTAGCGGTATCCTACAATGAGCAGTTCTTC
CASSQLAVSYNEQFF
>-|TRBJ2-1|TRBV4-1|TRBD2
TGCGCCAGCGCGGGTGGGGGGGGACTAGCCTACAATGAGCAGTTCTTC
CASAGGGGLAYNEQFF
>-|TRBJ1-2|TRBV29-1|TRBD1
TGCAGCGTTGCATCGGGACAGGGGAGCTATGGCTACACCTTC
CSVASGQGSYGYTF
>-|TRBJ1-5|TRBV5-5|TRBD1
TGTGCCAGCAGCCCCGGGACAGGGATAAGTCAGCCCCAGCATTTT
CASSPGTGISQPQHF
>-|TRBJ2-2|TRBV5-4|-
TGTGCCAGCAGCCCGAGGGGGGGGGCGAACACCGGGGAGCTGTTTTTT
CASSPRGGANTGELFF
>-|TRBJ1-1|TRBV29-1|-
TGCAGCGTTGGAGATCTGAGGGGCACTGAAGCTTTCTTT
CSVGDLRGTEAFF
>-|TRBJ1-1|TRBV27|-
TGTGCCAGCAGTTTCTCAGGTGGGACTGAAGCTTTCTTT
CASSFSGGTEAFF
>-|TRBJ2-7|TRBV4-2|-
TGTGCCAGCAGCCAAGTCCCTTCGGCCGGGTACGAGCAGTACTTC
CASSQVPSAGYEQYF
>-|TRBJ1-4|TRBV6-5|TRBD1
TGTGCCAGCAGTTACGGAACAGGGGGCGAAAAACTGTTTTTT
CASSYGTGGEKLFF
>-|TRBJ2-3|TRBV10-3|TRBD1
TGTGCCATCCGGGCGGGACAGGGCACAGATACGCAGTATTTT
CAIRAGQGTDTQYF
>-|TRBJ2-5|TRBV6-1|TRBD2
TGTGCCAGCAGTGAACTAGCGGGGGGCCAAGAGACCCAGTACTTC
CASSELAGGQETQYF
>-|TRBJ1-6|TRBV10-3|-
TGTGCCACCGATACCGCCAAACCGGGGCCTAATTCACCCCTCCACTTT
CATDTAKPGPNSPLHF
>once|TRBJ1-4|TRBV5-1|TRBD1
TGCGCCAGCAGTCCAGGGACAGGGAAACTGAATGAAAAACTGTTTTTT
CASSPGTGKLNEKLFF
>-|TRBJ1-5|TRBV6-2/TRBV6-3|-
TGTGCCAGCAGTTACGGTTTGGGTCCCCAACAGCCCCAGCATTTT
CASSYGLGPQQPQHF
>-|TRBJ2-1|TRBV7-9|TRBD1
TGTGCCAGCAGCACCTTCGGGGTGGGACAGGCGTACAATGAGCAGTTCTTC
CASSTFGVGQAYNEQFF
>-|TRBJ2-2|TRBV7-9|TRBD2
TGTGCCAGCAGCTCAAAATCGGGACTAGCATTCGGGGAGCTGTTTTTT
CASSSKSGLAFGELFF
>-|TRBJ2-3|TRBV7-2|TRBD1
TGTGCCAGCAGCCCGGCAGGGGGCCTTAGCACAGATACGCAGTATTTT
CASSPAGGLSTDTQYF
>-|TRBJ1-2|TRBV19|TRBD1
TGTGCCAGTAGTGACGGACAGGGGGGCTACACCTTC
CASSDGQGGYTF
>once|TRBJ1-1|TRBV25-1|TRBD1
TGTGCCAGCAGTGTTTCGGACAGGGGGGAAGCTTTCTTT
CASSVSDRGEAFF
>-|TRBJ2-3|TRBV7-2|TRBD2
TGTGCCAGCAGGCCCACTAGCGGGGGGTGGACAGATACGCAGTATTTT
CASRPTSGGWTDTQYF
>-|TRBJ1-2|TRBV6-4|-
TGTGCCAGCAGTCTAGAGGCAGGATTTGGCTACACCTTC
CASSLEAGFGYTF
>few|TRBJ2-6|TRBV11-3|-
TGTGCCAGCAGCTTATGGGGTATAGGAGTCGGGGCCAACGTCCTGACTTTC
CASSLWGIGVGANVLTF
>-|TRBJ2-3|TRBV5-4|-
TGTGCCAGCAGCTTCCCGAGATTGGCAGATACGCAGTATTTT
CASSFPRLADTQYF
>-|TRBJ1-5|TRBV19|-
TGTGCCAGCCTACGGTCAGGGTCTTTCAATCAGCCCCAGCATTTT
CASLRSGSFNQPQHF
>-|TRBJ2-7|TRBV9|-
TGTGCCAGCAGCGGACAGGGAGGGGCCTACGAGCAGTACTTC
CASSGQGGAYEQYF
>-|TRBJ2-2|TRBV9|-
TGTGCCAGCAGCGTATCCGGGAACACCGGGGAGCTGTTTTTT
CASSVSGNTGELFF
>-|TRBJ2-1|TRBV19|-
TGTGCCACCTGGGGGGTAAGTCGCTCCTACAATGAGCAGTTCTTC
CATWGVSRSYNEQFF
>-|TRBJ2-7|TRBV27|-
TGTGCCAGCAGTTTCAACCCGCTGGCTCACGAGCAGTACTTC
CASSFNPLAHEQYF
>-|TRBJ1-2|TRBV29-1|-
TGCAGCGTTGGCCAGAACTATGGCTACACCTTC
CSVGQNYGYTF
>-|TRBJ1-1|TRBV7-3|-
TGTGCCAGCAGCTTACATGGGGTGAACACTGAAGCTTTCTTT
CASSLHGVNTEAFF
>-|TRBJ1-6|TRBV6-5|-
TGTGCCAGCAGTTCCAATGGACGAAACTATAATTCACCCCTCCACTTT
CASSSNGRNYNSPLHF
>few|TRBJ1-6|TRBV3-1/TRBV3-2|-
TGTGCCAGCAGCCAACGGTCCTATAATTCACCCCTCCACTTT
CASSQRSYNSPLHF
>once|TRBJ1-6|TRBV9|-
TGTGCCAGCAGCCCGGATAGGGATTCACCCCTCCACTTT
CASSPDRDSPLHF
>-|TRBJ2-1|TRBV5-5|TRBD2
TGTGCCAGCAGCTTAAGACTAGCGACGTACAATGAGCAGTTCTTC
CASSLRLATYNEQFF
>once|TRBJ2-4|TRBV7-9|-
TGTGCCAGCAGCTCGCCGGGACGGGGAAACATTCAGTACTTC
CASSSPGRGNIQYF
>-|TRBJ1-5|TRBV28|-
TGTGCCAGCAGCGCCTCAGGGTCCGGTCAGCCCCAGCATTTT
CASSASGSGQPQHF
>-|TRBJ1-6|TRBV5-1|-
TGCGCCAGCAGCTTGGACCCACAGGGTGGAAATAATTCACCCCTCCACTTT
CASSLDPQGGNNSPLHF
>-|TRBJ2-2|TRBV7-9|TRBD1
TGTGCCAGCAGCTCCAGGACAGGGGGATGGACCGGGGAGCTGTTTTTT
CASSSRTGGWTGELFF
>-|TRBJ1-5|TRBV30|-
TGTGCCTTAACTACAGGGTCCGGCAATCAGCCCCAGCATTTT
CALTTGSGNQPQHF
>-|TRBJ2-1|TRBV11-1|TRBD2
TGTGCCAGCAGAACCCTAGCGGGGGGCGGGACAGAGCAGTTCTTC
CASRTLAGGGTEQFF
>-|TRBJ1-1|TRBV7-9|-
TGTGCCAGCAGCTTATTAACAGACACTGAAGCTTTCTTT
CASSLLTDTEAFF
>-|TRBJ1-1|TRBV4-1|TRBD1
TGCGCCAGCAGCCCAGTCCCGGGACAGGGAACAAACACTGAAGCTTTCTTT
CASSPVPGQGTNTEAFF
>-|TRBJ2-3|TRBV6-2/TRBV6-3|TRBD1
TGTGCCAGCAGTACACGGACAGGGAGCACAGATACGCAGTATTTT
CASSTRTGSTDTQYF
>-|TRBJ2-1|TRBV11-2|TRBD1
TGTGCCAGCAGCTCCGGACAGGGAACGGAGCAGTTCTTC
CASSSGQGTEQFF
>-|TRBJ2-7|TRBV18|-
TGTGCCAGCTCTGAGGGGGTGCCTAGCACCTACGAGCAGTACTTC
CASSEGVPSTYEQYF
>-|TRBJ2-7|TRBV4-1|TRBD2
TGCGCCAGCAGCCAAGATCAGCGACTAGCGGGGAGGGGGGTCGAGCAGTACTTC
CASSQDQRLAGRGVEQYF